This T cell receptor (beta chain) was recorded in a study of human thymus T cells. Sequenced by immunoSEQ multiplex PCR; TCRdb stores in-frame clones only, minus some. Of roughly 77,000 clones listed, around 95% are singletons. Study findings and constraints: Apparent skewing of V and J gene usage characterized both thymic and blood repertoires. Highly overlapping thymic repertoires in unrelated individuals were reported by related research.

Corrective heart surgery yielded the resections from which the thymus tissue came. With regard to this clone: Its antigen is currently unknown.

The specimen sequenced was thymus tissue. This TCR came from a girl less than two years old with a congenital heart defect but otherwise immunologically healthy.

DNA for the CDR3: TGTGCCAGCAGCTTGGGCACCTTCGACACTAACTATGGCTACACCTTC. This sequence encodes CASSLGTFDTNYGYTF. J is TRBJ1-2 and V is TRBV5-6; D uncertain. Per germline, CDR1 SGHDT and CDR2 YYEEEE. With 0 bases removed from V and 0 bases from J, the gap between germline ends came to 12 bases. This CDR3 has 16 residues.